This T cell receptor beta chain is from a study of monozygotic twins with inflammatory bowel disease. The study's findings and limits: Especially where disease activity was present, IBD patients had fewer clonotypes in common with others than healthy twins did.

Unfractionated whole blood yielded total RNA, and T cells were not sorted. Template-switch reactions added UMIs with a 6-nucleotide sample barcode. Using the 5' RACE reads, TCRdb records one entry per CDR3 protein without DNA. Its listing shows about 330,000 distinct CDR3 sequences. On this clonotype: The antigen is not known.

CDR3 size: 16 residues. Per germline, CDR1 SGHRS and CDR2 YFSETQ. The sample taken for sequencing was blood. J is TRBJ2-3 and V is TRBV5-1; TCRdb picks TRBD1, but there is no DNA to check that call. The source of this sequence is a human donor with ulcerative colitis or Crohn's disease, or a healthy co-twin of an affected twin (not recorded which). The CDR3 is CASSSGQGSSTDTQYF.